This TCR beta chain was observed in a study of T cell responses to AZD1222 COVID-19 vaccine. The germline V and J ends were trimmed by 5 bases and 6 bases, with 13 bases remaining between them. CDR3 size: 13 residues. Profiled with immunoSEQ multiplex PCR; TCRdb holds only in-frame clones, not every one. The sample has 100,000 or so clones; 82% are singletons. Regarding this clone: Its antigen is currently unknown.

Notes on the study in general: Across spike, vaccine-associated CD4 TCRs were found, dominant at 160-218 and 743-854. Baseline seropositives among AZD1222 recipients totaled only five to seven.

The chain uses TRBV12-3 or TRBV12-4 and TRBJ1-1; D not resolved. This sequence was found in an adult in good health. The sample consisted of peripheral blood, taken on day 0 of AZD1222 vaccination. The CDR3 sequence: CASSLQPLAEAFF. CDR3 DNA sequence: TGTGCCAGCAGTCTCCAACCCCTAGCTGAAGCTTTCTTT.